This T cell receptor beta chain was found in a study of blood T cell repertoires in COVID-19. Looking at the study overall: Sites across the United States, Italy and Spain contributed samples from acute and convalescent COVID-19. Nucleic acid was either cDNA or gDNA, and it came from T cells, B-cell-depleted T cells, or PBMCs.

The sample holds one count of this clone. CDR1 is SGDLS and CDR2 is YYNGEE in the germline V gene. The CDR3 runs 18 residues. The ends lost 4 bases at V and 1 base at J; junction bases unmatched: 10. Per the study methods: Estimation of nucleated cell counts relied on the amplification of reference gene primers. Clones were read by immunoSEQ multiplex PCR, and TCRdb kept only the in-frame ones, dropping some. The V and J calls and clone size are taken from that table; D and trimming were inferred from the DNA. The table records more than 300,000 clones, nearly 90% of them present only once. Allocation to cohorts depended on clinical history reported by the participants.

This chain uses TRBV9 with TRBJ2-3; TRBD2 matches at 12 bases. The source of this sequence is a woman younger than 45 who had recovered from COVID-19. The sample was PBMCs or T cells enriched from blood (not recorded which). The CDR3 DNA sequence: TGTGCCAGCAGCCCTGGGACTAGCGGGTCACGCGGCACAGATACGCAGTATTTT. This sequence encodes CASSPGTSGSRGTDTQYF.